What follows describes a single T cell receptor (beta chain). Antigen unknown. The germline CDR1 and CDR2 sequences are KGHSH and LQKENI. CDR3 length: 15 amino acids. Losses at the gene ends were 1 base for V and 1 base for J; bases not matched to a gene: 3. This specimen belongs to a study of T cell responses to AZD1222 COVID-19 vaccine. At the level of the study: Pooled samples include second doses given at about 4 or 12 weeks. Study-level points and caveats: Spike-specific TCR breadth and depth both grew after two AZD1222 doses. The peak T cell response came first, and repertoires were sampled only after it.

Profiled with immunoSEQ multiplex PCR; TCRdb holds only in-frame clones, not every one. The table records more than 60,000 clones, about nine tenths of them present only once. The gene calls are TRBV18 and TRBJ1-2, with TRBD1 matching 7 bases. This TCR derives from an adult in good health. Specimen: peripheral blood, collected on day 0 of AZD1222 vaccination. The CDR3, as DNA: TGTGCCAGCTCACCACAGGGGGCGAGTAACTATGGCTACACCTTC. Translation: CASSPQGASNYGYTF.